The 18 T cell receptor beta chains in this list originate from one sample, sequenced in a study of blood T cell repertoires in COVID-19. Repertoires were generated with immunoSEQ multiplex PCR, while TCRdb's copy carries only in-frame clones and drops some. The table records under 250,000 clones, roughly 85% of them present only once. Specimen: PBMCs or T cells enriched from blood (not recorded which). These receptors all come from a woman aged 45-65 years with acute COVID-19.

This chain joins TRBV25-1 and TRBJ2-1; 7 nucleotides match TRBD1. V shed 0 bases, J shed 8 bases, and the junction held 4 bases outside the gene matches. Germline values: CDR1 MGHDK, CDR2 SYGVNS. CDR3 length: 14 residues. The CDR3 here is CASSEYEGADEQFF. CDR3 coding DNA: TGTGCCAGCAGTGAATATGAGGGGGCCGATGAGCAGTTCTTC.

V gene TRBV6-5 combines with J gene TRBJ2-2; 8 bases line up with TRBD1. Germline trimming cut 6 bases from V and 5 bases from J; bases unmatched to any gene: 2. Germline V gene lookup returns CDR1 MNHEY and CDR2 SVGAGI. CDR3 length: 13 amino acids. In DNA, the CDR3 is TGTGCCAGCAGCAGGACAGGGACCGGGGAGCTGTTTTTT. Its protein product is CASSRTGTGELFF.

V usage is TRBV15 and J usage is TRBJ1-3, with D possibly being TRBD1 (5 bases). This CDR3 is 16 amino acids long. Per germline, CDR1 LNHNV and CDR2 YYDKDF (reference sequence). V lost 5 bases and J 3 bases, leaving 17 bases between the germline ends. CDR3 region: CATSYFRQGSGNTIYF. The CDR3 DNA follows: TGTGCCACCAGCTACTTCCGGCAGGGCAGTGGAAACACCATATATTTT.

The chain links TRBV9 to TRBJ2-7; 7 bases match TRBD1. Germline V gives CDR1 SGDLS, CDR2 YYNGEE. This CDR3 has 15 amino acids. V shed 3 bases, J shed 3 bases, and the junction held 9 bases outside the gene matches. The CDR3 bases are TGTGCCAGCAGCGAGAGGACAGGAAGAGGCTACGAGCAGTACTTC. This encodes CASSERTGRGYEQYF.

This clone was seen just once. The genes are TRBV29-1 and TRBJ1-4; D perhaps matches TRBD1 (6 bases). CDR3 size: 14 residues. V was cut by 1 base and J by 12 bases, with 18 bases left in between. CDR1 is SQVTM and CDR2 is ANQGSEA in the germline V gene. The CDR3 reads CSVEGRTVYYELFF. In DNA, the CDR3 is TGCAGCGTTGAAGGGAGGACAGTATACTATGAACTGTTTTTT.

The chain is built from TRBV7-6 and TRBJ2-3, with 10 bases that match TRBD2. Trimming at V came to 7 bases and at J to 2 bases, leaving 6 bases not matched to a gene. The CDR3 loop spans 15 amino acids. Germline CDR1 reads SGHVS; CDR2 reads FNYEAQ. CDR3 amino acids: CASMVGTSATDTQYF. CDR3 DNA sequence: TGTGCCAGCATGGTAGGGACTAGCGCCACAGATACGCAGTATTTT.

The rearrangement links TRBV19 to TRBJ2-7, with 7 positions matching TRBD1. The V gene end was trimmed by 8 bases and the J gene end by 2 bases; junction bases not matched to a gene: 3. This CDR3 has 12 amino acids. Germline V lookup: CDR1 LNHDA, CDR2 SQIVND (reference sequence). The CDR3 here is CASGRGPYEQYF. CDR3 nucleotides: TGTGCCAGTGGTAGGGGGCCCTACGAGCAGTACTTC.

The J gene is TRBJ1-6, the V gene TRBV21-1; TRBD1 is the table's D call and was not checked against the DNA. TRBV21-1 is shown as a pseudogene. The CDR3 contains 21 residues. CDR3 sequence: CVVTAPHRDTLLLEYNSPLHF. The CDR3 DNA follows: TGTGTCGTCACCGCCCCACACCGGGACACCCTGCTTTTGGAATATAATTCACCCCTCCACTTT.

The CDR3 DNA sequence: TGTGCCAGCAGCTTAGGACAGGGAGGTACCACCGGGGAGCTGTTTTTT. Its translation is CASSLGQGGTTGELFF. The V call is TRBV7-6, the J call TRBJ2-2; D is possibly TRBD1 (7 bases). This CDR3 has 16 amino acids. Trimming took 1 base from V and 4 from J, leaving 13 bases between them. Looked up from germline, CDR1 is SGHVS and CDR2 is FNYEAQ. Supplemented by reference TRBV7-6 and TRBJ2-2, the full variable domain reads GAGVSQSPRYKVTKRGQDVALRCDPISGHVSLYWYRQALGQGPEFLTYFNYEAQQDKSGLPNDRFSAERPEGSISTLTIQRTEQRDSAMYRCASSLGQGGTTGELFFGEGSRLTVL.

The V and J genes are TRBV7-3 and TRBJ2-1; D perhaps matches TRBD2 (6 bases). The CDR3 length is 17 residues. V was clipped by 5 bases and J by 2 bases, with 19 bases between them. CDR1 and CDR2 from the germline V gene are SGHTA and FQGTGA. The CDR3 protein is CASSLLTTSRTYNEQFF. The CDR3 DNA follows: TGTGCCAGCAGCCTCCTGACCACTAGCCGTACCTACAATGAGCAGTTCTTC. Together with reference TRBV7-3 and TRBJ2-1, the CDR3 gives the full variable domain: GAGVSQTPSNKVTEKGKYVELRCDPISGHTALYWYRQSLGQGPEFLIYFQGTGAADDSGLPNDRFFAVRPEGSVSTLKIQRTERGDSAVYLCASSLLTTSRTYNEQFFGPGTRLTVL.

The V gene is TRBV11-2, the J gene TRBJ1-5; D is uncertain. Germline loops: CDR1 SGHAT, CDR2 FQNNGV. The CDR3 covers 14 residues. V was pared by 4 bases and J by 5 bases, with 12 bases between. The CDR3 DNA reads TGTGCCAGCAGCTATCATCAGGCCGATCAGCCCCAGCATTTT. This translates into CASSYHQADQPQHF.

V usage is TRBV13 and J usage is TRBJ1-1; D remains ambiguous. Deletions cut 5 bases from V and 5 bases from J, with 6 bases between. The CDR3 loop spans 11 amino acids. Germline CDR1 reads PRHDT; CDR2 reads FYEKMQ (reference sequence). CDR3 protein: CASSRGTEAFF. The CDR3 DNA follows: TGTGCCAGCAGCCGGGGTACTGAAGCTTTCTTT.

This clone was detected ten times or more. The chain couples TRBV4-3 to TRBJ2-7; unclear D gene. Germline V gene sequence: CDR1 LGHNA, CDR2 YSLEER. The CDR3 has 14 residues. Trimming stripped 0 bases from V and 5 bases from J, with 11 bases between. The CDR3 region has the DNA TGCGCCAGCAGCCAAGAAAGACAAATCCACGAGCAGTACTTC. Translation gives CASSQERQIHEQYF.

This chain uses TRBV6-2 or TRBV6-3 with TRBJ1-2, with D tentatively TRBD1 (5 bases). The V end lost 7 bases, the J end lost 4 bases, and 13 bases lay between the germline ends. Germline-derived CDR1 and CDR2 are MNHEY and SVGEGT. This CDR3 has 13 amino acids. The CDR3: CASIPGGGYGYTF. DNA for the CDR3: TGTGCCAGCATCCCTGGCGGGGGCTATGGCTACACCTTC.

This clone was seen a few times. The V and J genes are TRBV30 and TRBJ1-1, with TRBD1 matching 8 bases. This CDR3 region has 13 residues. Trimming cost V 5 bases and J 2 bases; bases outside gene matches: 4. The germline V gene encodes CDR1 GTSNPN and CDR2 SVGIG (reference sequence). CDR3 residues: CAWGGQANTEAFF. CDR3 in DNA: TGTGCCTGGGGGGGACAGGCTAACACTGAAGCTTTCTTT.

This clone was detected once. The gene calls are TRBV30 and TRBJ1-2; 8 bases are a match to TRBD1. This CDR3 has 13 residues. Trimming removed 3 bases from V and 8 bases from J; junction bases left unmatched: 8. Germline CDR1 is GTSNPN and CDR2 is SVGIG (reference sequence). CDR3 loop: CAWRGTGLQGYTF. The CDR3 nucleotides read TGTGCCTGGAGGGGGACAGGTCTGCAAGGCTACACCTTC.

The J gene is TRBJ1-5, the V gene TRBV30; TRBD1 agrees at 9 bases. This CDR3 is 15 amino acids long. J gave up 7 bases and V 0 bases, and 7 bases lay outside the gene matches. CDR1 GTSNPN and CDR2 SVGIG come from the germline V gene (reference sequence). CDR3 DNA sequence: TGTGCCTGGAGTGTAACAGGGGGCGCCGGACAGCCCCAGCATTTT. Residues: CAWSVTGGAGQPQHF. Full variable domain (missing parts from reference TRBV30 and TRBJ1-5): SQTIHQWPATLVQPVGSPLSLECTVEGTSNPNLYWYRQAAGRGLQLLFYSVGIGQISSEVPQNLSASRPQDRQFILSSKKLLLSDSGFYLCAWSVTGGAGQPQHFGDGTRLSIL.

The chain recombines TRBV6-1 with TRBJ1-3; D is unclear. The germline V gene encodes CDR1 MNHNS and CDR2 SASEGT. V was shortened by 3 bases and J by 0 bases, with 15 bases between the two germline ends. The CDR3 sequence is 17 residues long. CDR3 sequence (DNA): TGTGCCAGCAGTGACCTGACGCAGGCCATCTCTGGAAACACCATATATTTT. It specifies CASSDLTQAISGNTIYF.